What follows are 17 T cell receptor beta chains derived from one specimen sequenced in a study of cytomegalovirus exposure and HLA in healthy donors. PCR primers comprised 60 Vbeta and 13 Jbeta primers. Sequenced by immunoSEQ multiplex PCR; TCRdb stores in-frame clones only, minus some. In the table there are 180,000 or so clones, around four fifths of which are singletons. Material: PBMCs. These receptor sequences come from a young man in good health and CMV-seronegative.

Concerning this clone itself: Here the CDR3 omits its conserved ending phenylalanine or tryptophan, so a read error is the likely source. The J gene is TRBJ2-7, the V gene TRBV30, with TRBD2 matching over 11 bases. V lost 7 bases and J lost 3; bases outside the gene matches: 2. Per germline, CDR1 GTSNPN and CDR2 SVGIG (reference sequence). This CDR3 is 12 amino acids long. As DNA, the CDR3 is TGTGCCTACGGGACTAGCGGCTACGAGCAGTACTCC. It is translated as CAYGTSGYEQYS.

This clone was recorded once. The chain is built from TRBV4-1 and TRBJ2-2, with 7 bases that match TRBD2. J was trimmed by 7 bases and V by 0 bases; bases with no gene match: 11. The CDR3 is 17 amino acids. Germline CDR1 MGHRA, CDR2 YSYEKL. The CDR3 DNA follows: TGCGCCAGCAGCCAAGATTTGCTGGGAGGGTCCATCGGGGAGCTGTTTTTT. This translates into CASSQDLLGGSIGELFF.

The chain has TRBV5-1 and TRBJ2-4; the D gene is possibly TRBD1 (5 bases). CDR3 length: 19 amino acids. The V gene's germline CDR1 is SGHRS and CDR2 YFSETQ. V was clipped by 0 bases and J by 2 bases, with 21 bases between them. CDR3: CASSLEGGARMLTKNIQYF. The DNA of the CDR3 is TGCGCCAGCAGCTTGGAGGGTGGGGCGCGGATGTTAACCAAAAACATTCAGTACTTC. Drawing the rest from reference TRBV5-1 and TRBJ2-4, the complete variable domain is KAGVTQTPRYLIKTRGQQVTLSCSPISGHRSVSWYQQTPGQGLQFLFEYFSETQRNKGNFPGRFSGRQFSNSRSEMNVSTLELGDSALYLCASSLEGGARMLTKNIQYFGAGTRLSVL.

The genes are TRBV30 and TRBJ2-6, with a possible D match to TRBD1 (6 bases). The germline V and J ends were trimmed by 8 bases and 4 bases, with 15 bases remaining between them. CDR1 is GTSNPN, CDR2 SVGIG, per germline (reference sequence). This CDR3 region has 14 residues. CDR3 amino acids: CAGSGERGANVLTF. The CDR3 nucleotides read TGTGCCGGGTCAGGGGAACGGGGGGCCAACGTCCTGACTTTC.

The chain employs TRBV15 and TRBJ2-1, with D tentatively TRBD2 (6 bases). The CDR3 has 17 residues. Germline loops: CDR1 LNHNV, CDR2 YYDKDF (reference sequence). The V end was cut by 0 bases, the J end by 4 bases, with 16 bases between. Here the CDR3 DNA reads TGTGCCACCAGCAGAGATATTGGTCAGGGACTGTACAATGAGCAGTTCTTC. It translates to CATSRDIGQGLYNEQFF.

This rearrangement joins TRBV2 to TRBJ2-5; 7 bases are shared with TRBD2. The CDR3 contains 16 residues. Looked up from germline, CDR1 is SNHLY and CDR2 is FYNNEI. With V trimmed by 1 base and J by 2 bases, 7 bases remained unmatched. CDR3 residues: CASSEVALAEQETQYF. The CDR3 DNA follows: TGTGCCAGCAGTGAAGTGGCGCTAGCGGAGCAAGAGACCCAGTACTTC.

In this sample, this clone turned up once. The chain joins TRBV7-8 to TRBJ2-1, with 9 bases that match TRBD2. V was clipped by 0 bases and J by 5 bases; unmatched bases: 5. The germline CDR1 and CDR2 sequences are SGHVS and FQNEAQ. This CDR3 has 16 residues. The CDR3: CASSLARASGNNEQFF. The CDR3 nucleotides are TGTGCCAGCAGCTTAGCGCGGGCTAGCGGGAACAATGAGCAGTTCTTC.

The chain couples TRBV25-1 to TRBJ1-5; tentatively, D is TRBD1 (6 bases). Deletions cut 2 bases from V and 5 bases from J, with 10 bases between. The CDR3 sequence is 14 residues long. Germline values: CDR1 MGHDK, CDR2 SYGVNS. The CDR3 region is CASSEEGVDQPQHF. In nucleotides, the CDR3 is TGTGCCAGCAGTGAAGAGGGGGTGGATCAGCCCCAGCATTTT.

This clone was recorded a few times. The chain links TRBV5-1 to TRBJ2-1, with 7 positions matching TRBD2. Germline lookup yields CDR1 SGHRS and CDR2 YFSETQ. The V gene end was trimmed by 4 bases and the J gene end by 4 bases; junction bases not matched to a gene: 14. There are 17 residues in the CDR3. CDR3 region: CASSPASLASRYNEQFF. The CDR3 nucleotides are TGCGCCAGCAGCCCAGCCTCACTAGCGTCGCGGTACAATGAGCAGTTCTTC.

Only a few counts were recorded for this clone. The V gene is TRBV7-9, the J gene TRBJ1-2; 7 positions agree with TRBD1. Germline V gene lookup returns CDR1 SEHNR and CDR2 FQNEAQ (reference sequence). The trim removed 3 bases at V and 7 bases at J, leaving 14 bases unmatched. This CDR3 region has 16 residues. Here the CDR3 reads CASSFRQGEDFSGYTF. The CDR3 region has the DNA TGTGCCAGCAGCTTTCGTCAGGGGGAGGATTTCAGTGGCTACACCTTC.

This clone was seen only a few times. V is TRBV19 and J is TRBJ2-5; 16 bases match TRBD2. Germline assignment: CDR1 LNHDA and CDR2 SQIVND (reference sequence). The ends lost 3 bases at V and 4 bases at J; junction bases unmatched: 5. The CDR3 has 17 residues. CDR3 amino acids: CASSIGTSGRERETQYF. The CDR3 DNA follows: TGTGCCAGTAGTATCGGGACTAGCGGGAGGGAGCGAGAGACCCAGTACTTC.

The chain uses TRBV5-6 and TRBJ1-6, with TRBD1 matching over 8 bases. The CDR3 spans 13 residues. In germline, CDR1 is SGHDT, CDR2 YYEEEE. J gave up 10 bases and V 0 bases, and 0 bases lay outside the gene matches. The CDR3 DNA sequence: TGTGCCAGCAGCTTGGACAGGGGGTCACCCCTCCACTTT. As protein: CASSLDRGSPLHF.

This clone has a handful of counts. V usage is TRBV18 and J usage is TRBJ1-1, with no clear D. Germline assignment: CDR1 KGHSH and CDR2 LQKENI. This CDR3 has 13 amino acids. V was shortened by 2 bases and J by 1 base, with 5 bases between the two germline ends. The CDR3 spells CASSPNKNTEAFF. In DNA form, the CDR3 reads TGTGCCAGCTCACCAAATAAGAACACTGAAGCTTTCTTT.

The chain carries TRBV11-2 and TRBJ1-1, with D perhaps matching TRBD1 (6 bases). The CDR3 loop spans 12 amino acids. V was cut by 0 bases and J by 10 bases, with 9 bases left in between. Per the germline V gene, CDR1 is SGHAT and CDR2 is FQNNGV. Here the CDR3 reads CASSLEGRGAFF. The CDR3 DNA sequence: TGTGCCAGCAGCTTAGAGGGCAGGGGAGCTTTCTTT.

CDR3 nucleotide sequence: TGTGCCAGCAGCTTAGCGACAGGAAGGGGCACTGAAGCTTTCTTT. Translation: CASSLATGRGTEAFF. The genes are TRBV11-2 and TRBJ1-1; maybe TRBD1 (6 bases). Germline values: CDR1 SGHAT, CDR2 FQNNGV. V was pared by 1 base and J by 4 bases, with 13 bases between. This CDR3 contains 15 residues.

CDR3 in DNA: TGTGCCAGCACCTCCATTGGACTGTACACTGAAGCTTTCTTT. Its protein product is CASTSIGLYTEAFF. This chain uses TRBV9 with TRBJ1-1; no firm D call. Trimming removed 6 bases from V and 3 bases from J, with 15 bases in between. The germline V gene has CDR1 SGDLS and CDR2 YYNGEE. The CDR3 extends over 14 amino acids.

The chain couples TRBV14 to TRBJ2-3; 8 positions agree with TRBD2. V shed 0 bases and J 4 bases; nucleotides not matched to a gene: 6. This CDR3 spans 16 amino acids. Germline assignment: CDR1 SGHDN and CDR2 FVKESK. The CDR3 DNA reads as TGTGCCAGCAGCCAAGATCGGACTAGCCTCCCAGATACGCAGTATTTT. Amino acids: CASSQDRTSLPDTQYF.